The rows below give T cell receptor beta chains drawn from one sample of a study of shared clonotypes between healthy human individuals. The protocol was immunoSEQ multiplex PCR, while the TCRdb copy is restricted to in-frame clones and leaves out a portion. The sample shows approximately 2,000,000 clones, less than 95% of them seen only once. Material: naive CD4+ T cells from PBMCs. The receptor set was obtained from a man aged 18-30 years in good health. Some clones in this sample may be carry-over from other donors' samples. CDR3s include the opening cysteine and the closing phenylalanine or tryptophan. Each record gives: V gene, D gene, J gene, clone size, CDR3 DNA, CDR3 protein. The D gene is left open where the match is weak. Only some rows state a clone size, as once, few, many or a class for expanded clones.

v_gene: TRBV6-6
d_gene: -
j_gene: TRBJ2-2
abundance: few
CDR3nt: TGTGCCAGCACACAGGGATACACCGGGGAGCTGTTTTTT
CDR3aa: CASTQGYTGELFF

v_gene: TRBV28
d_gene: TRBD2
j_gene: TRBJ2-7
abundance: -
CDR3nt: TGTGCCAGCACCCGAATGGGAGGGAACCGCTACGAGCAGTACTTC
CDR3aa: CASTRMGGNRYEQYF

v_gene: TRBV6-1
d_gene: -
j_gene: TRBJ2-1
abundance: -
CDR3nt: TGTGCCAGCAGCCTCACAAGGACCTACAATGAGCAGTTCTTC
CDR3aa: CASSLTRTYNEQFF

v_gene: TRBV27
d_gene: -
j_gene: TRBJ2-3
abundance: -
CDR3nt: TGTGCCAGCAGTTTATTTTACCTGCGTAGTGCAGATACGCAGTATTTT
CDR3aa: CASSLFYLRSADTQYF

v_gene: TRBV4-2
d_gene: -
j_gene: TRBJ1-1
abundance: few
CDR3nt: TGTGCCAGCAGCCAAGTCCAACAGACGAACACTGAAGCTTTCTTT
CDR3aa: CASSQVQQTNTEAFF

v_gene: TRBV27
d_gene: TRBD2
j_gene: TRBJ2-7
abundance: -
CDR3nt: TGTGCCAGCAGTACTCCGACTAGCGGGATATACGAGCAGTACTTC
CDR3aa: CASSTPTSGIYEQYF

v_gene: TRBV20-1
d_gene: -
j_gene: TRBJ1-5
abundance: -
CDR3nt: TGCAGTGCTCTTGGGCGACAGCCCCAGCATTTT
CDR3aa: CSALGRQPQHF

v_gene: TRBV6-5
d_gene: TRBD1
j_gene: TRBJ2-7
abundance: -
CDR3nt: TGTGCCAGCAGACGGACAGGGGGCGTGAGCGAGCAGTACTTC
CDR3aa: CASRRTGGVSEQYF

v_gene: TRBV5-1
d_gene: TRBD1
j_gene: TRBJ1-3
abundance: -
CDR3nt: TGCGCCAGCAGTAGGAGGGGGCTAGAGACTGGAAACACCATATATTTT
CDR3aa: CASSRRGLETGNTIYF

v_gene: TRBV10-1
d_gene: TRBD2
j_gene: TRBJ2-2
abundance: -
CDR3nt: TGCGCCAGCAGACTAGCGGAGAACACCGGGGAGCTGTTTTTT
CDR3aa: CASRLAENTGELFF

v_gene: TRBV19
d_gene: TRBD1
j_gene: TRBJ1-5
abundance: -
CDR3nt: TGTGCCAGTAGTAGGGACAGGGATAATCAGCCCCAGCATTTT
CDR3aa: CASSRDRDNQPQHF

v_gene: TRBV6-6
d_gene: -
j_gene: TRBJ1-5
abundance: -
CDR3nt: TGTGCCAGCAGTTACTGGGCGGGGTCGGGTCAGCCCCAGCATTTT
CDR3aa: CASSYWAGSGQPQHF

v_gene: TRBV7-2
d_gene: -
j_gene: TRBJ2-6
abundance: once
CDR3nt: TGTGCCAGCAGCTTAGGCAGGGCCGGGGCCAACGTCCTGACTTTC
CDR3aa: CASSLGRAGANVLTF

v_gene: TRBV10-1
d_gene: TRBD2
j_gene: TRBJ2-1
abundance: -
CDR3nt: TGCGCCAGCAGTAGGACTAGCGGGAACTCTCAGCAGTTCTTC
CDR3aa: CASSRTSGNSQQFF

v_gene: TRBV7-3
d_gene: TRBD2
j_gene: TRBJ2-3
abundance: once
CDR3nt: TGTGCCAGCAGCTCCCAAAGATCTAGCGGGAGGAACCCAGATACGCAGTATTTT
CDR3aa: CASSSQRSSGRNPDTQYF

v_gene: TRBV10-3
d_gene: -
j_gene: TRBJ2-1
abundance: -
CDR3nt: TGTGCCATCAGTCTCTCGGGGAGCTCTAGCTCCTACAATGAGCAGTTCTTC
CDR3aa: CAISLSGSSSSYNEQFF

v_gene: TRBV19
d_gene: -
j_gene: TRBJ2-1
abundance: -
CDR3nt: TGTGCCAGTAGTTGGCTAGACAATGAGCAGTTCTTC
CDR3aa: CASSWLDNEQFF

v_gene: TRBV28
d_gene: -
j_gene: TRBJ1-1
abundance: -
CDR3nt: TGTGCCAGCAGACCGGGACGAGGGATGACTGAAGCTTTCTTT
CDR3aa: CASRPGRGMTEAFF

v_gene: TRBV2
d_gene: TRBD1
j_gene: TRBJ2-3
abundance: -
CDR3nt: TGTGCCAGCAGTGTGATTTTCAGGGGGCAAGAATCAGATACGCAGTATTTT
CDR3aa: CASSVIFRGQESDTQYF

v_gene: TRBV29-1
d_gene: -
j_gene: TRBJ2-3
abundance: -
CDR3nt: TGCGCCGGCTATAGTGGTTCAGATACGCAGTATTTT
CDR3aa: CAGYSGSDTQYF

v_gene: TRBV27
d_gene: TRBD1
j_gene: TRBJ2-4
abundance: -
CDR3nt: TGTGCCAGCAGTTTGTCACCGGGACAGCTAGCCAAAAACATTCAGTACTTC
CDR3aa: CASSLSPGQLAKNIQYF

v_gene: TRBV7-2
d_gene: -
j_gene: TRBJ2-1
abundance: -
CDR3nt: TGTGCCAGCAGCTTGTCCATGGGACCCGGCAATGAGCAGTTCTTC
CDR3aa: CASSLSMGPGNEQFF

v_gene: TRBV6-6
d_gene: -
j_gene: TRBJ1-2
abundance: -
CDR3nt: TGTGCCAGCAGTGCCGAAAACTATGGCTACACCTTC
CDR3aa: CASSAENYGYTF

v_gene: TRBV6-6
d_gene: -
j_gene: TRBJ1-2
abundance: -
CDR3nt: TGTGCCAGCAGGAACTCCGGGGACCTTACTTATGGCTACACCTTC
CDR3aa: CASRNSGDLTYGYTF

v_gene: TRBV19
d_gene: -
j_gene: TRBJ2-2
abundance: -
CDR3nt: TGTGCCAGTAGGCCTCGGGGACACCGAGTCACCGGGGAGCTGTTTTTT
CDR3aa: CASRPRGHRVTGELFF

v_gene: TRBV5-1
d_gene: -
j_gene: TRBJ2-7
abundance: -
CDR3nt: TGCGCCAGCAGTTTGAACTACGAGCAGTACTTC
CDR3aa: CASSLNYEQYF

v_gene: TRBV10-3
d_gene: -
j_gene: TRBJ1-2
abundance: -
CDR3nt: TGTGCCATCAGTGAGTCCAGAGTATCTCAAGCTAACTATGGCTACACCTTC
CDR3aa: CAISESRVSQANYGYTF

v_gene: TRBV10-3
d_gene: TRBD2
j_gene: TRBJ2-2
abundance: -
CDR3nt: TGTGCCATCAGTGTCCTGGGACTAGCGGGAGATATGAACACCGGGGAGCTGTTTTTT
CDR3aa: CAISVLGLAGDMNTGELFF

v_gene: TRBV5-1
d_gene: TRBD1
j_gene: TRBJ1-4
abundance: -
CDR3nt: TGCGCCAGCAGCAGCGGGACAGATAATGAAAAACTGTTTTTT
CDR3aa: CASSSGTDNEKLFF

v_gene: TRBV6-1
d_gene: -
j_gene: TRBJ1-1
abundance: -
CDR3nt: TGTGCCAGCAGTGAAGTTGGGGGGACCACTGAAGCTTTCTTT
CDR3aa: CASSEVGGTTEAFF

v_gene: TRBV28
d_gene: -
j_gene: TRBJ2-7
abundance: -
CDR3nt: TGTGCCAGCAGGGGGGGTCACGAGCAGTACTTC
CDR3aa: CASRGGHEQYF

v_gene: TRBV9
d_gene: -
j_gene: TRBJ1-1
abundance: -
CDR3nt: TGTGCCAGCAGCGTAGTTAAGGCTTCGAACACTGAAGCTTTCTTT
CDR3aa: CASSVVKASNTEAFF

v_gene: TRBV7-2
d_gene: TRBD2
j_gene: TRBJ2-1
abundance: -
CDR3nt: TGTGCCAGCAGCTTGAACGGGAGGGCCGATGAGCAGTTCTTC
CDR3aa: CASSLNGRADEQFF

v_gene: TRBV7-9
d_gene: TRBD1
j_gene: TRBJ1-1
abundance: -
CDR3nt: TGTGCCAGCAGCCCCCCAGGGGGGCAGACCTTTGGAGCTTTCTTT
CDR3aa: CASSPPGGQTFGAFF

v_gene: TRBV28
d_gene: -
j_gene: TRBJ1-1
abundance: -
CDR3nt: TGTGCCAGCACCGGGAACACTGAAGCTTTCTTT
CDR3aa: CASTGNTEAFF

v_gene: TRBV7-2
d_gene: TRBD2
j_gene: TRBJ2-3
abundance: -
CDR3nt: TGTGCCAGCAGCCCTTCTAGCGGGAGGGCCTGGACAGATACGCAGTATTTT
CDR3aa: CASSPSSGRAWTDTQYF

v_gene: TRBV6-1
d_gene: TRBD2
j_gene: TRBJ2-1
abundance: -
CDR3nt: TGTGCCAGCAGTCCCGGGACTATTTACAATGAGCAGTTCTTC
CDR3aa: CASSPGTIYNEQFF

v_gene: TRBV12-1
d_gene: -
j_gene: TRBJ2-4
abundance: -
CDR3nt: TGTGCCAGCAGCTTTGAATGGGGCGGTAAGGCCAAAAACATTCAGTACTTC
CDR3aa: CASSFEWGGKAKNIQYF

v_gene: TRBV5-1
d_gene: -
j_gene: TRBJ1-3
abundance: -
CDR3nt: TGCGCCAGCAGTTCACAGGGTTCGGGAAACACCATATATTTT
CDR3aa: CASSSQGSGNTIYF

v_gene: TRBV15
d_gene: -
j_gene: TRBJ2-7
abundance: once
CDR3nt: TGTGCCACCAGCAGAGAAGGGAGCTACGAGCAGTACTTC
CDR3aa: CATSREGSYEQYF

v_gene: TRBV11-2
d_gene: -
j_gene: TRBJ1-2
abundance: -
CDR3nt: TGTGCCAGCAGCTTAGCCGGGGCCTATGGCTACACCTTC
CDR3aa: CASSLAGAYGYTF

v_gene: TRBV4-3
d_gene: -
j_gene: TRBJ1-2
abundance: -
CDR3nt: TGCGCCAGCAGCCGAGAAGGGGATTCCTATGGCTACACCTTC
CDR3aa: CASSREGDSYGYTF

v_gene: TRBV5-4
d_gene: -
j_gene: TRBJ2-7
abundance: once
CDR3nt: TGTGCCAGCAGGAACCGCGACAGCCTAAGCGGTGGCGAGCAGTACTTC
CDR3aa: CASRNRDSLSGGEQYF

v_gene: TRBV12-5
d_gene: TRBD1
j_gene: TRBJ1-2
abundance: -
CDR3nt: TGTGCTAGTGGGAGACAGGGTAACTATGGCTACACCTTC
CDR3aa: CASGRQGNYGYTF

v_gene: TRBV4-3
d_gene: -
j_gene: TRBJ2-7
abundance: -
CDR3nt: TGCGCCAGCAGCCGATCACCCAGGGGGTCCCCCGCGGGGGAGCAGTACTTC
CDR3aa: CASSRSPRGSPAGEQYF

v_gene: TRBV2
d_gene: -
j_gene: TRBJ2-1
abundance: -
CDR3nt: TGTGCCAGCACCCACGAACGCGGCAATGAGCAGTTCTTC
CDR3aa: CASTHERGNEQFF

v_gene: TRBV29-1
d_gene: TRBD2
j_gene: TRBJ2-1
abundance: -
CDR3nt: TGCAGCGCTGGGGTGACTAGCGGGCCGCCGAATGAGCAGTTCTTC
CDR3aa: CSAGVTSGPPNEQFF